The text below deals with one TCR beta chain. No antigen is known for it. The sample is drawn from a study of beta chain features in type 1 diabetes. Study outcomes and limitations: Any PCR bias toward short templates would affect both groups alike. When Type 1 diabetes patients were examined, their TCRB CDR3s proved moderately but significantly shorter in all four CD4+ subsets.

The sequenced template was cDNA made from the entire isolated RNA. Clones were sequenced by immunoSEQ multiplex PCR, and TCRdb holds only the in-frame ones, with some missing. The sample includes 150,000 or so clones, around 8.6% of them seen just once. This CDR3 has 13 amino acids. CDR1 and CDR2 from the germline V gene are SGHRS and YFSETQ. The V and J ends lost 2 bases and 4 bases respectively, with 9 bases between them. Using CD45RO/CCR7/CD25/CD127/CD95/CD27, CD4+ naive, central memory, regulatory and stem cell-like memory cells were sorted. The chain couples TRBV5-1 to TRBJ2-5; D ambiguous. Sample: central memory CD4+ T cells from blood. This receptor was identified in a young woman with type 1 diabetes. CDR3 region: CASSFGSGETQYF. As DNA, the CDR3 is TGCGCCAGCAGCTTTGGTTCCGGAGAGACCCAGTACTTC.